These 21 T cell receptor beta chains came from one sample sequenced in a study of tumor-infiltrating lymphocytes in primary liver carcinoma listed by TCRdb under 2017. Total RNA and DNA were co-extracted from about 20-30 mg of bulk tissue with the AllPrep DNA/RNA mini kit, without cell sorting. For sequencing, an Illumina HiSeq 2500 was employed. A constant-region primer and ProtoScript II reverse transcriptase were used to reverse-transcribe TCRbeta-specific cDNA from roughly 0.55 ug total RNA. Three nested multiplex PCR rounds, following a slightly modified ARM-PCR procedure, were used to build the TCRbeta libraries. The first two PCR rounds used multiplex TRBV1-TRBV30 forward primers with a Cbeta reverse primer, each for 10 cycles. In TCRdb, the public reads were trimmed at Q25 with fastp and aligned with MiXCR, with productive beta chains retained. Merged by CDR3 protein, the rows form single entries marked with the most common genes and DNA. For this sample there are 100,000 to 150,000 distinct CDR3 sequences; around 60% appear just once. The top ten clones comprise less than 10% of the sample.

The sequenced material came from liver tumor tissue from sampling region 3. According to the study, the label for this sample's cell subset or site signals: tumor region T3, left-lateral pole. The receptor source for this set is a woman aged 55-70 years with primary liver carcinoma and hepatitis B virus infection.

The V call is TRBV5-1, the J call TRBJ1-2; 7 nucleotides line up with TRBD1. Germline CDR1 is SGHRS and CDR2 is YFSETQ. This CDR3 contains 15 residues. V shed 4 bases and J 9 bases; nucleotides not matched to a gene: 15. The CDR3 here is CASSQDSTGWSCYTF. The CDR3 bases are TGCGCCAGCAGCCAGGACTCGACAGGGTGGTCGTGCTACACCTTC.

With respect to this clonotype: Lacking the conserved final phenylalanine or tryptophan, this CDR3 likely reflects a read error. The chain joins TRBV11-2 to TRBJ1-5; perhaps TRBD1 as D (6 bases). Trimming left V 8 bases short and J 8 bases short, with 16 bases between. The CDR3 totals 13 residues. Germline lookup yields CDR1 SGHAT and CDR2 FQNNGV. CDR3 in DNA: TGTGCCAGCGGCGACGACAGGAATAAGCCCCAGCATTCT. Its protein is CASGDDRNKPQHS.

The chain combines TRBV11-2 with TRBJ2-7; 9 bases are shared with TRBD2. The CDR3 loop spans 14 amino acids. V lost 2 bases, J lost 7 bases, and 6 bases stayed unmatched. Germline V gives CDR1 SGHAT, CDR2 FQNNGV. CDR3 in amino acids: CASSLLAGKGEQYF. The CDR3 bases are TGTGCCAGCAGCTTACTAGCGGGGAAAGGTGAGCAGTACTTC.

In the case of this clonotype: A much larger clone sits a single nucleotide away, making a read error possible. The chain recombines TRBV19 with TRBJ2-3; 10 nucleotides align to TRBD1. CDR1 is LNHDA and CDR2 is SQIVND in the germline V gene (reference sequence). The CDR3 runs 16 residues. The V segment lost 5 bases and the J segment 5 bases; nucleotides outside the gene matches: 10. CDR3 coding DNA: TGTGCCAGTAGTCTACATGACAGGGGGCGCGTAGATACGCAGTATTTT. Translated: CASSLHDRGRVDTQYF.

Note on this clonotype: The CDR3 does not end in the conserved phenylalanine or tryptophan, so this is likely a read error. The J gene is TRBJ1-6, the V gene TRBV11-2; D not resolved. Germline V gene lookup returns CDR1 SGHAT and CDR2 FQNNGV. CDR3 length equals 13 residues. The CDR3 is CASSFVMNSPLHY. As DNA, the CDR3 is TGCGCCAGCAGCTTTGTAATGAATTCGCCCCTCCACTAT.

This rearrangement joins TRBV5-1 to TRBJ2-1; 9 nucleotides line up with TRBD2. The CDR3 spans 16 residues. J gave up 0 bases and V 4 bases, and 5 bases lay outside the gene matches. CDR1 and CDR2 from the germline V gene are SGHRS and YFSETQ. DNA of the CDR3: TGCGCCAGCAGCCTGAATAGCGGGAGCTCCTACAATGAGCAGTTCTTC. Translated, it gives CASSLNSGSSYNEQFF.

On this clonotype itself: Since the CDR3 does not end with the conserved phenylalanine or tryptophan, this likely comes from a read error. V gene TRBV29-1 combines with J gene TRBJ2-3; D may match TRBD1 or TRBD2 (5 bases each). The length of the CDR3 is 13 residues. Per germline, CDR1 SQVTM and CDR2 ANQGSEA. CDR3 protein: CSVGADSIDTQYL. In nucleotides, the CDR3 is TGTAGCGTTGGGGCCGACAGCATAGATACGCAGTATCTT.

This clonotype appeared once. Sequence at one end of the junction differs from germline and may be a read error. The rearrangement uses TRBV28 and TRBJ2-5; no clear D gene. The CDR3 spans 10 residues. Germline lookup yields CDR1 MDHEN and CDR2 SYDVKM. DNA for the CDR3: TGTGCCAGCAGTTTAGAGATCCAGTACTTC. Encoded protein: CASSLEIQYF.

About this clonotype itself: With a much larger clone just one base away, this may be a read error. The V and J genes are TRBV5-5 and TRBJ2-1; either TRBD1 or TRBD2 may supply D (7 bases each). CDR3 length: 14 amino acids. CDR1 is SGHKS, CDR2 YYEKEE, per germline (reference sequence). CDR3 in DNA: TGTGCCAGCAGCTTCGGGGGAGGGGGCAATGAGCACTTCTTC. It is translated as CASSFGGGGNEHFF.

There are many counts of this clonotype. The chain uses TRBV12-3 or TRBV12-4 and TRBJ2-2; D may be TRBD2 (7 bases). Trimming pared 3 bases from V and 6 bases from J, leaving 14 bases between. The CDR3 sequence is 15 residues long. The CDR3 is CASSFWGAGAGELFF. CDR3 coding DNA: TGTGCCAGCAGTTTTTGGGGGGCGGGGGCCGGGGAGCTGTTTTTT.

This clonotype was found once. The junction does not match germline at one end; this may be a read error. V usage is TRBV11-2 and J usage is TRBJ2-3; D ambiguous. Germline V gives CDR1 SGHAT, CDR2 FQNNGV. The CDR3 runs 16 residues. CDR3 DNA sequence: TGTACCAGCAGCTTAGCTAGGTCCCTTGATACAGATACGCAGTATTTT. It is translated as CTSSLARSLDTDTQYF.

As to this clonotype: This may stem from a read error, because a much larger clone lies one nucleotide away. This chain links TRBV7-8 with TRBJ2-2, with no clear D. The length of the CDR3 is 12 residues. Germline loops: CDR1 SGHVS, CDR2 FQNEAQ. The CDR3 region has the DNA TGTGCCAGCAGCCTTAACATCGGGGAGCTGTTTTTT. Residues: CASSLNIGELFF.

This clonotype came up once. At one of its ends the junction is not consistent with the germline gene, which may arise from a read error. The CDR3 reads CTSRLDNIGELFF. As DNA, the CDR3 is TGTACCAGCAGATTGGATAACATCGGGGAGCTGTTTTTT. The chain has TRBV12-3 or TRBV12-4 and TRBJ2-2; D unclear. The CDR3 covers 13 residues.

As concerns this clonotype: One end of the junction varies from germline; a read error may be responsible. The chain employs TRBV14 and TRBJ2-1; the D is unclear. Looked up from germline, CDR1 is SGHDN and CDR2 is FVKESK. The CDR3 extends over 14 amino acids. The DNA for the CDR3 is TGTGCCAGCAGCCAGCGGTTGGGGTATGTTGAGCATTTCTTC. Amino acids: CASSQRLGYVEHFF.

Note on this clonotype: The junction departs from germline at one end; a sequencing error may be responsible. This chain uses TRBV11-2 with TRBJ2-2, with D hard to call. Germline V gives CDR1 SGHAT, CDR2 FQNNGV. The CDR3 is made up of 16 amino acids. CDR3 sequence reads: CAICDGRNTNTGELFF. The DNA for the CDR3 is TGTGCCATCTGCGACGGACGCAACACGAATACCGGGGAGCTGTTTTTT.

In regard to this clonotype: The germline gene is not matched at one end of the junction; a read error may be the cause. This chain links TRBV19 with TRBJ2-5; maybe TRBD2 (6 bases). CDR1 LNHDA and CDR2 SQIVND come from the germline V gene (reference sequence). The CDR3 length is 17 residues. The CDR3 nucleotides are TGTGCCAGTGGTATAGGCGAGACAGCGGGCCACCAAGAGACCCAGTACTTC. It yields the protein CASGIGETAGHQETQYF.

Note on this clonotype: A junction end diverges from the germline sequence, so it may reflect a read error. This chain connects TRBV7-8 to TRBJ2-3, with 10 positions matching TRBD2. There are 18 residues in the CDR3. The germline CDR1 and CDR2 sequences are SGHVS and FQNEAQ. The CDR3 nucleotides are TGTGCCAGCAGCCCTTTAGCGGGAGGCCCATACGGCAGGAATGCGCAGTACTTT. The encoded protein is CASSPLAGGPYGRNAQYF.

A word on this clonotype: A junction boundary mismatches the germline segment, possibly from a read error. The chain links TRBV12-3 or TRBV12-4 to TRBJ1-6; no firm D call. The CDR3 runs 14 residues. CDR3 loop: CASSSIGGYSPLHF. The CDR3 DNA is TGTGCTAGCAGTTCTATAGGCGGCTACTCACCCCTCCACTTT.

Many counts were recorded for this clonotype. The chain carries TRBV6-6 and TRBJ2-4; D tentatively reads TRBD1 or TRBD2 (5 bases each). Germline V gene lookup returns CDR1 MNHNY and CDR2 SVGAGI (reference sequence). The CDR3 extends over 17 amino acids. V gave up 0 bases and J gave up 0 bases, with 12 bases separating them. CDR3 nucleotide sequence: TGTGCCAGCAGTTACTCGTGGGGGTCGGAAGCCAAAAACATTCAGTACTTC. The encoded protein is CASSYSWGSEAKNIQYF.

Here the CDR3 DNA reads TGTGCCAGCAGTTTCAAGGGGGTTGGCAGTCAGCCCCAGCATTTT. It specifies CASSFKGVGSQPQHF. This chain joins TRBV28 and TRBJ1-5; a possible D gene is TRBD1 (6 bases). This CDR3 is 15 amino acids long. Germline CDR1 and CDR2: MDHEN and SYDVKM. Between the trimmed V and J ends, which lost 3 bases and 6 bases, there was a span of 15 bases. Based on the CDR3 plus reference TRBV28 and TRBJ1-5, the full variable domain is DVKVTQSSRYLVKRTGEKVFLECVQDMDHENMFWYRQDPGLGLRLIYFSYDVKMKEKGDIPEGYSVSREKKERFSLILESASTNQTSMYLCASSFKGVGSQPQHFGDGTRLSIL.

This clonotype appeared many times. V gene TRBV5-6 combines with J gene TRBJ2-1, with 15 nucleotides matching TRBD2. Germline-derived CDR1 and CDR2 are SGHDT and YYEEEE. CDR3 size: 16 residues. V lost 0 bases to trimming and J lost 10 bases; unmatched junction nucleotides: 5. In DNA, the CDR3 is TGTGCCAGCAGCTTGGCCCCGGGACTAGCGGGAGGCGAGCAGTTCTTC. Residues: CASSLAPGLAGGEQFF.